The next 32 T cell receptor beta chains were all read from a single sample in a study of CD8+CD57+ T cells in acquired aplastic anemia. Those patients picked for sequencing had displayed CD8+CD57+ cell expansion on flow cytometry. Genomic DNA templated the TCR beta VDJ and CDR3 profiling. TCRdb reanalysed the reads using MiXCR and keeps one entry per CDR3 protein. Of under 200,000 distinct CDR3 sequences listed, 48% are singletons. The sample was sorted CD4+, CD8+, or CD8+CD57+ T cells (not recorded which) from PBMCs. All receptors derive from a human donor with aplastic anemia.

The chain carries TRBV3-1 and TRBJ2-3; 7 bases are shared with TRBD2. J was trimmed by 5 bases and V by 1 base; bases with no gene match: 12. The CDR3 runs 17 residues. Germline assignment: CDR1 LGHDT and CDR2 YNNKEL (reference sequence). The CDR3 loop reads CASSQASPGTILDTQYF. CDR3 in DNA: TGTGCCAGCAGCCAAGCTTCTCCTGGGACTATCCTAGATACGCAGTATTTT.

Ten or more counts support this clonotype. V and J are TRBV19 and TRBJ2-7, with D perhaps being TRBD1 or TRBD2 (5 bases each). CDR1 and CDR2 from the germline V gene are LNHDA and SQIVND (reference sequence). Between the trimmed V and J ends, which lost 5 bases and 1 base, there was a span of 12 bases. CDR3 length equals 14 residues. CDR3 DNA sequence: TGTGCCAGTAGTCCCCGTGAGGGGTCCTACGAGCAGTACTTC. As protein: CASSPREGSYEQYF.

The chain employs TRBV27 and TRBJ2-3, with D maybe TRBD1 (5 bases). Trimming stripped 5 bases from V and 0 bases from J, with 15 bases between. There are 16 residues in the CDR3. Germline V gene lookup returns CDR1 MNHEY and CDR2 SMNVEV (reference sequence). Written as DNA, the CDR3 is TGTGCCAGCAGTACAGGAGCAGTACCTAGCACAGATACGCAGTATTTT. It yields the protein CASSTGAVPSTDTQYF.

Details on this clonotype: One junction end does not reproduce the germline sequence, and a read error may be involved. J is TRBJ2-2 and V is TRBV24-1, with D tentatively TRBD1 or TRBD2 (5 bases each). This CDR3 has 11 amino acids. Germline V lookup: CDR1 KGHDR, CDR2 SFDVKD. The CDR3 DNA follows: TGTGCCACCCAACAGGCTGGGGAGCCGTTTTTT. As protein: CATQQAGEPFF.

V usage is TRBV15 and J usage is TRBJ2-4; the match to TRBD2 covers 8 bases. The trim removed 0 bases at V and 5 bases at J, leaving 0 bases unmatched. Germline CDR1 and CDR2: LNHNV and YYDKDF (reference sequence). This CDR3 region has 14 residues. The CDR3 loop is CATSRDGGENIQYF. The DNA of the CDR3 is TGTGCCACCAGCAGAGACGGGGGGGAAAACATTCAGTACTTC.

The CDR3 DNA reads as TGCAGCGTTTTGGCGGAAGTGCTTTTGAACGAGCAGTACTTC. Protein: CSVLAEVLLNEQYF. This chain links TRBV29-1 with TRBJ2-7, with D uncertain. V was shortened by 5 bases and J by 5 bases, with 19 bases between the two germline ends. The germline CDR1 and CDR2 sequences are SQVTM and ANQGSEA. The CDR3 is 14 amino acids.

This clonotype was detected only once. The chain recombines TRBV7-9 with TRBJ2-7, with 10 bases lining up with TRBD1. This CDR3 comprises 15 residues. The trim removed 4 bases at V and 2 bases at J, leaving 5 bases unmatched. Germline V lookup: CDR1 SEHNR, CDR2 FQNEAQ (reference sequence). DNA for the CDR3: TGTGCCAGCAGCTCCCCCGGGACAGGGGCCTACGAGCAGTACTTC. Translating it yields CASSSPGTGAYEQYF.

This clonotype showed up just once. The J gene is TRBJ1-5, the V gene TRBV10-1; a weak D match, TRBD1 (5 bases). V shed 5 bases and J shed 3 bases, with 8 bases lying between them. CDR3 length: 13 amino acids. CDR1 and CDR2 (germline): WNHNN, SYGVQD (reference sequence). CDR3: CASSWGPNQPQHF. Here the CDR3 DNA reads TGCGCCAGCAGTTGGGGCCCCAATCAGCCCCAGCATTTT.

This clonotype was detected ten times or more. The chain links TRBV6-1 to TRBJ2-7, with 8 bases aligning to TRBD2. Germline-derived CDR1 and CDR2 are MNHNS and SASEGT. The CDR3 totals 14 residues. J lost 2 bases, V lost 3 bases, and 3 bases had no gene match. The DNA of the CDR3 is TGTGCCAGCAGTGATACTAGCGGAGCCTACGAGCAGTACTTC. Protein sequence: CASSDTSGAYEQYF.

The count of this clonotype is one. Being one base from a much bigger clone, this may be a read error. The rearrangement joins TRBV5-5 to TRBJ1-1, with D maybe TRBD1 (5 bases). Germline CDR1 reads SGHKS; CDR2 reads YYEKEE (reference sequence). This CDR3 contains 16 residues. The V end was cut by 0 bases, the J end by 7 bases, with 19 bases between. The CDR3 DNA follows: TGTGCCAGCAGCTTGGTAGGGGCAGGGACGGAGATTGAAGCTTTCTTT. Amino acids: CASSLVGAGTEIEAFF.

V gene TRBV7-2 combines with J gene TRBJ1-5; D gene uncertain. The CDR3 is 12 residues long. From germline, CDR1 is SGHTA and CDR2 FQGNSA. V lost 5 bases and J 11 bases, leaving 13 bases between the germline ends. The CDR3 DNA follows: TGTGCCAGCAGCCCGGAGGTTGGGGCCCAGCATTTT. It specifies CASSPEVGAQHF.

This clonotype was observed many times. V usage is TRBV12-5 and J usage is TRBJ1-2; the D is unclear. Germline V CDR1 and CDR2: LGHNT, FRNRAP. This CDR3 contains 13 residues. Between the trimmed V and J ends, which lost 3 bases and 8 bases, there was a span of 13 bases. The CDR3 nucleotides are TGTGCTAGTGGTTTCCGGGTCGCGGGAGGCTACACCTTC. Its translation is CASGFRVAGGYTF.

This clonotype was detected many times. CDR3 region: CASSPSGRNKDYNEQFF. The CDR3 coding sequence is TGCGCCAGCAGCCCTAGCGGGAGGAACAAGGACTACAATGAGCAGTTCTTC. The V gene is TRBV5-1, the J gene TRBJ2-1; 11 bases align to TRBD2. Germline V lookup: CDR1 SGHRS, CDR2 YFSETQ. The V gene end was trimmed by 4 bases and the J gene end by 3 bases; junction bases not matched to a gene: 9. The CDR3 runs to 17 residues.

The chain joins TRBV19 to TRBJ1-6; the D is unclear. The CDR3 is made up of 13 amino acids. Trimming took 3 bases from V and 8 from J, leaving 8 bases between them. The V gene's germline CDR1 is LNHDA and CDR2 SQIVND (reference sequence). The CDR3 DNA reads as TGTGCCAGTAGTATGAGGGATGATTCACCCCTCCACTTT. Translating gives CASSMRDDSPLHF. The whole variable domain, remainder taken from reference TRBV19 and TRBJ1-6, is DGGITQSPKYLFRKEGQNVTLSCEQNLNHDAMYWYRQDPGQGLRLIYYSQIVNDFQKGDIAEGYSVSREKKESFPLTVTSAQKNPTAFYLCASSMRDDSPLHFGNGTRLTVT.

This clonotype was seen only once. A much larger clone lies one base from this, so it may be a read error. The rearrangement joins TRBV5-6 to TRBJ1-1, with a possible D match to TRBD1 (5 bases). V gave up 3 bases and J gave up 10 bases, with 19 bases separating them. CDR3 length equals 14 residues. Germline V gene lookup returns CDR1 SGHDT and CDR2 YYEEEE. CDR3 nucleotides: TGTGCCAGCAGCTCGACAGCAATGGGCCTTGGAGCTTTCTTT. Translating gives CASSSTAMGLGAFF.

A note on this clonotype: An end of the junction differs from the germline gene, which may be a read error. The rearrangement joins TRBV10-2 to TRBJ2-1, with D perhaps matching TRBD1 (7 bases). Germline V gene data show CDR1 as WSHSY and CDR2 as SAAADI. This CDR3 is built from 14 residues. The CDR3 region is CASRGSGGRNEQFF. The CDR3 DNA sequence: TGTGCCAGCAGGGGGAGTGGGGGGCGAAATGAGCAGTTCTTC.

This chain links TRBV7-3 with TRBJ1-4, with D unresolved. Trimming stripped 1 base from V and 4 bases from J, with 10 bases between. The CDR3 has 15 residues. From germline, CDR1 is SGHTA and CDR2 FQGTGA. The CDR3 DNA reads TGTGCCAGCAGCTTAAATGGTGGGGTTAATGAAAAACTGTTTTTT. This encodes CASSLNGGVNEKLFF.

V and J are TRBV6-1 and TRBJ1-6; 7 nucleotides agree with TRBD1. V lost 6 bases, J lost 10 bases, and 9 bases stayed unmatched. Germline loops: CDR1 MNHNS, CDR2 SASEGT. The CDR3 runs to 14 residues. The CDR3: CASSSRQGASPLHF. The CDR3 DNA is TGTGCCAGCAGCTCCCGACAGGGTGCATCACCCCTCCACTTT.

This clonotype was detected ten times or more. J is TRBJ1-2 and V is TRBV12-3 or TRBV12-4; 7 bases line up with TRBD1. V shed 6 bases, J shed 4 bases, and the junction held 5 bases outside the gene matches. CDR3 size: 13 residues. CDR3 sequence: CASSAGTAYGYTF. The CDR3 DNA is TGTGCCAGCAGCGCCGGGACAGCCTATGGCTACACCTTC.

This clonotype was detected ten times or more. V usage is TRBV19 and J usage is TRBJ1-1; D is uncertain. Germline CDR1 and CDR2: LNHDA and SQIVND (reference sequence). This CDR3 spans 14 amino acids. Trimming removed 0 bases at V and 5 bases at J, with 10 bases between. CDR3 bases: TGTGCCAGTAGTATAGACCCGGGGAGGACTGAAGCTTTCTTT. This codes for CASSIDPGRTEAFF.

This clonotype was detected many times. The chain carries TRBV2 and TRBJ2-5; no clear D. The ends were cut back, 3 bases at V and 3 bases at J, with 11 bases in the middle. Germline CDR1 SNHLY, CDR2 FYNNEI. There are 14 residues in the CDR3. The CDR3: CASSDGSEKETQYF. CDR3 in DNA: TGTGCCAGCAGTGACGGCAGCGAAAAAGAGACCCAGTACTTC.

The chain recombines TRBV7-2 with TRBJ2-2; 7 bases fit TRBD1. V trimming: 7 bases; J trimming: 4 bases; junction bases outside the gene matches: 12. The length of the CDR3 is 16 residues. Germline CDR1 and CDR2: SGHTA and FQGNSA. CDR3 amino acids: CASTTGRDSLTGELFF. In nucleotides, the CDR3 is TGTGCCAGCACCACAGGACGGGACAGCCTCACCGGGGAGCTGTTTTTT.

Only one count was recorded for this clonotype. The J gene is TRBJ2-3, the V gene TRBV2, with a tentative D call TRBD2 (5 bases). Trimming took off 7 bases at V and 2 bases at J, with 13 bases between the two ends. This CDR3 is built from 14 residues. From germline, CDR1 is SNHLY and CDR2 FYNNEI. The CDR3 spells CASKEGSNTDTQYF. As DNA, the CDR3 is TGTGCCAGCAAAGAGGGCTCCAACACAGATACGCAGTATTTT.

Ten or more counts support this clonotype. The chain combines TRBV5-1 with TRBJ2-6; TRBD1 matches 8 bases. Germline loops: CDR1 SGHRS, CDR2 YFSETQ. The CDR3 has 17 amino acids. The V and J ends lost 1 base and 1 base, in that order; junction bases with no gene match: 4. CDR3 bases: TGCGCCAGCAGCTTGATGGGGACAGGTTCTGGGGCCAACGTCCTGACTTTC. Translated: CASSLMGTGSGANVLTF. The full variable domain, in which reference TRBV5-1 and TRBJ2-6 provide the parts outside the CDR3, is KAGVTQTPRYLIKTRGQQVTLSCSPISGHRSVSWYQQTPGQGLQFLFEYFSETQRNKGNFPGRFSGRQFSNSRSEMNVSTLELGDSALYLCASSLMGTGSGANVLTFGAGSRLTVL.

The chain joins TRBV24-1 to TRBJ2-3, with D hard to call. This CDR3 has 14 amino acids. Germline lookup yields CDR1 KGHDR and CDR2 SFDVKD. The V end was cut by 5 bases, the J end by 4 bases, with 12 bases between. The CDR3 DNA is TGTGCCACCAGTGGCCGGACGGCACCAGATACGCAGTATTTT. Translation: CATSGRTAPDTQYF.

This clonotype was found many times. The chain combines TRBV9 with TRBJ1-5, with 11 positions matching TRBD1. Germline assignment: CDR1 SGDLS and CDR2 YYNGEE. The CDR3 covers 15 residues. The V segment lost 4 bases and the J segment 6 bases; nucleotides outside the gene matches: 6. The CDR3 here is CASSPGQGAGQPQHF. CDR3 coding DNA: TGTGCCAGCAGCCCTGGACAGGGGGCTGGTCAGCCCCAGCATTTT.

The chain uses TRBV7-2 and TRBJ2-5; D call uncertain. The germline gives CDR1 SGHTA, CDR2 FQGNSA. This CDR3 comprises 12 residues. V was trimmed by 1 base and J by 5 bases, leaving 5 bases between them. This CDR3 reads CASSLGNETQYF. The CDR3 DNA sequence: TGTGCCAGCAGCTTAGGGAACGAGACCCAGTACTTC.

The CDR3 nucleotides are TGTGCCAGCAGTGCCGGGACAGGATCCTACGAGCAGTACTTC. Translated, it gives CASSAGTGSYEQYF. The rearrangement uses TRBV2 and TRBJ2-7; 8 positions match TRBD1. Germline values: CDR1 SNHLY, CDR2 FYNNEI. The CDR3 is made up of 14 amino acids. Losses at the gene ends were 4 bases for V and 1 base for J; bases not matched to a gene: 3.

This clonotype has at least ten counts. This sequence joins TRBV7-2 and TRBJ2-7; 10 bases fit TRBD1. From germline, CDR1 is SGHTA and CDR2 FQGNSA. V gave up 5 bases and J gave up 7 bases; unmatched junction bases: 8. The CDR3 is 14 residues long. The CDR3 sequence: CASSIRQGAGEQYF. The CDR3 DNA is TGTGCCAGCAGCATAAGACAGGGGGCAGGGGAGCAGTACTTC.

The chain employs TRBV20-1 and TRBJ1-2, with D tentatively TRBD1 (5 bases). Trimming took off 1 base at V and 7 bases at J, with 10 bases between the two ends. Germline values: CDR1 DFQATT, CDR2 SNEGSKA (reference sequence). This CDR3 is built from 12 residues. CDR3 amino acids: CSARGGEGGYTF. For the CDR3, the DNA is TGCAGTGCTAGAGGGGGGGAAGGTGGCTACACCTTC.

The chain couples TRBV2 to TRBJ1-5, with D uncertain. The CDR3 sequence is 12 residues long. V lost 7 bases and J lost 1, with 5 bases in between. CDR1 is SNHLY and CDR2 is FYNNEI in the germline V gene. CDR3 coding DNA: TGTGCCAGCAAGGAGAGCAATCAGCCCCAGCATTTT. The encoded protein is CASKESNQPQHF.

This clonotype was found a few times. The chain has TRBV29-1 and TRBJ1-1; TRBD1 is a possible D gene (6 bases). This CDR3 is 14 amino acids long. Germline CDR1 SQVTM, CDR2 ANQGSEA. The germline V and J ends were trimmed by 1 base and 10 bases, with 19 bases remaining between them. CDR3 amino acids: CSVEGVDGQLAAFF. The CDR3 nucleotides are TGCAGCGTTGAAGGAGTTGACGGACAGCTAGCAGCTTTCTTT.